This T cell receptor (beta chain) derives from a study of cytomegalovirus exposure and HLA in healthy donors. General study results and limits: About 87% or about 30% of the time was how often most TCR beta V segments were productive, according to an earlier analysis. The study had only CMV serostatus as immune exposure information.

In regard to this clone: Its antigen is as yet unknown.

Primers for the PCR totalled 60 Vbeta and 13 Jbeta. Clones were sequenced by immunoSEQ multiplex PCR, and TCRdb holds only the in-frame ones, with some missing. This sample has about 120,000 clones; around 76% occur once, and the top ten carry roughly 31%. V trimming: 1 base; J trimming: 8 bases; junction bases outside the gene matches: 9. CDR3 length: 15 amino acids. The germline V gene encodes CDR1 LNHNV and CDR2 YYDKDF (reference sequence). Sequencing was carried out using PBMCs. The rearrangement joins TRBV15 to TRBJ1-1, with 8 positions matching TRBD1. This TCR derives from a man aged 55-75 years in good health and CMV-seropositive. CDR3 region: CATSRGGTGKVEAFF. The CDR3 DNA follows: TGTGCCACCAGCAGAGGAGGGACAGGCAAGGTGGAAGCTTTCTTT.